This T cell receptor beta chain was retrieved from a study of CD8+CD57+ T cells in acquired aplastic anemia. In the study overall: DNA from sorted CD4+ and CD8+ cells averaged roughly 3.2 ug. Study findings and constraints: Patients had approximately 29 CD8+ CDR3 sequences in common with controls (the shared set).

The CDR3 length is 15 residues. The germline V gene encodes CDR1 LGHDT and CDR2 YNNKEL (reference sequence). Trimming at V came to 1 base and at J to 8 bases, leaving 6 bases not matched to a gene. Genomic DNA served as template for TCR beta VDJ and CDR3 profiling. TCRdb itself ran the reads through MiXCR, one entry per CDR3 protein. The sample holds a few hundred thousand distinct CDR3 sequences; roughly a third are singletons and the top ten take approximately 0.82%. Individuals selected for sequencing had exhibited CD8+CD57+ cell expansion on flow cytometry. In all patients, the disease was severe acquired aplastic anemia. Sampling of blood occurred while the patients had still received no therapy. On this clonotype itself: Antigen specificity is unknown.

Material: sorted CD4+, CD8+, or CD8+CD57+ T cells (not recorded which) from PBMCs. The chain uses TRBV3-1 and TRBJ1-2, with TRBD1 identical over 11 bases. The receptor's source is a human donor with aplastic anemia. The chain's CDR3 is CASSQGGQGGGGYTF. Written as DNA, the CDR3 is TGTGCCAGCAGCCAAGGGGGACAGGGGGGCGGCGGCTACACCTTC.